This T cell receptor (beta chain) was identified during a study of T cell responses to AZD1222 COVID-19 vaccine. Study results and limitations: Most donors were white British and more were female, and clonal diversity was possibly underestimated. Spike as a whole was targeted by vaccine-associated CD4 TCRs, dominant at 160-218 and 743-854. The study reported that nearly half of spike-specific TCRs target unmutated variant regions.

Trimming cost V 2 bases and J 5 bases, with 16 bases left between them. The CDR3 length is 16 residues. Germline CDR1 reads MNHNY; CDR2 reads SVGAGI (reference sequence). The method was immunoSEQ multiplex PCR; TCRdb's version includes in-frame clones alone and lacks a portion of them. The sample includes tens of thousands of clones, 80% to 90% of them seen just once. In the case of this clone: The antigen remains unidentified.

The genes are TRBV6-6 and TRBJ2-4; D is tentatively TRBD1 or TRBD2 (5 bases each). This TCR was sampled from an adult in good health. Material: peripheral blood, obtained on day 0 of MenACWY control vaccination. The CDR3 reads CASSYGDPTNQNIQYF. In DNA form, the CDR3 reads TGTGCCAGCAGTTACGGGGACCCAACGAACCAAAACATTCAGTACTTC.